A single sample is the source of the 5 T cell receptor beta chains below, sequenced in a study of T cell changes during pregnancy in multiple sclerosis (dated by TCRdb to between 2018 and 2020). Receptor amplification or capture employed the immunoSEQ multiplex PCR assay. Held by TCRdb, this immuneACCESS table contains in-frame sequences only and omits some clones. Under half of the omission traces to an unresolved V gene where checked; the cause of the rest is unknown. The sample includes some 120,000 clones, with 96% observed a single time. The top ten clones comprise over 0.35% of the sample. This specimen consisted of peripheral blood, obtained after pregnancy. Receptors originate from a female donor with multiple sclerosis, enrolled in a pregnancy study.

This chain uses TRBV2 with TRBJ2-7; D perhaps matches TRBD2 (5 bases). Trimming took 5 bases from V and 3 from J, leaving 14 bases between them. Germline V gives CDR1 SNHLY, CDR2 FYNNEI. The CDR3 covers 14 residues. As DNA, the CDR3 is TGTGCCAGCAGTCCATACAAACTAGTCTACGAGCAGTACTTC. Its protein product is CASSPYKLVYEQYF.

This clone was observed a single time. This chain links TRBV28 with TRBJ1-4; 9 bases fit TRBD1. The J segment lost 13 bases and the V segment lost 6 bases, leaving 15 bases of the junction unmatched. The CDR3 consists of 15 residues. In germline, CDR1 is MDHEN, CDR2 SYDVKM. The CDR3 DNA sequence: TGTGCCAGCAGACCCCCGGGACAGGGTGTCTTGGGACTGTTTTTT. Its protein product is CASRPPGQGVLGLFF. Variable domain in full (rest from reference TRBV28 and TRBJ1-4): DVKVTQSSRYLVKRTGEKVFLECVQDMDHENMFWYRQDPGLGLRLIYFSYDVKMKEKGDIPEGYSVSREKKERFSLILESASTNQTSMYLCASRPPGQGVLGLFFGSGTQLSVL.

This clone is a singleton in its sample. This chain joins TRBV19 and TRBJ1-1; no definite D call. The germline V gene encodes CDR1 LNHDA and CDR2 SQIVND (reference sequence). CDR3 length: 14 residues. V lost 6 bases and J lost 3, with 14 bases in between. The CDR3, as DNA: TGTGCCAGTAGGTTCCTAGGGCGGGACACTGAAGCTTTCTTT. Translated, it gives CASRFLGRDTEAFF.

The chain carries TRBV7-9 and TRBJ2-6; 7 nucleotides agree with TRBD2. CDR1 is SEHNR and CDR2 is FQNEAQ in the germline V gene (reference sequence). V shed 8 bases, J shed 3 bases, and the junction held 13 bases outside the gene matches. This CDR3 contains 17 residues. CDR3 loop: CASANSRGFIGANVLTF. In DNA, the CDR3 is TGTGCCAGCGCTAACTCGCGGGGGTTCATTGGGGCCAACGTCCTGACTTTC.

This clone was seen once. This chain connects TRBV27 to TRBJ2-5; possibly TRBD1 for D (5 bases). V was cut by 5 bases and J by 3 bases, with 13 bases left in between. This CDR3 has 14 amino acids. From germline, CDR1 is MNHEY and CDR2 SMNVEV (reference sequence). CDR3 in amino acids: CASSMTVNKETQYF. For the CDR3, the DNA is TGTGCCAGCAGTATGACAGTTAACAAAGAGACCCAGTACTTC.